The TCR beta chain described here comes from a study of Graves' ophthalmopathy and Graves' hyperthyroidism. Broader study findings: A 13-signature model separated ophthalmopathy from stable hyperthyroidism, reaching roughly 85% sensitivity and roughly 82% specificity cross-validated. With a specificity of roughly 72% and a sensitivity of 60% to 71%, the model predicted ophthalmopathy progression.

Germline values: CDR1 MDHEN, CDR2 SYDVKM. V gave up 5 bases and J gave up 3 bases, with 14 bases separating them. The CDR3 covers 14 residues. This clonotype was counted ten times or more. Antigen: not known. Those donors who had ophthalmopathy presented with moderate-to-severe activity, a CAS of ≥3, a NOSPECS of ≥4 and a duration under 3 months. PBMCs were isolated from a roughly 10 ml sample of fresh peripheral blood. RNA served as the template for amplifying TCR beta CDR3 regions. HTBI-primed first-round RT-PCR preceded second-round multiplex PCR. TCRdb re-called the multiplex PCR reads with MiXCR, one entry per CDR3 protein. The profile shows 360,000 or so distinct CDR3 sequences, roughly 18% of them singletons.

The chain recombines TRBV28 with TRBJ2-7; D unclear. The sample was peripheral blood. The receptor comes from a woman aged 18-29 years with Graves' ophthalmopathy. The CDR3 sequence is CASSDTPPHYEQYF. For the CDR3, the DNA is TGTGCCAGCAGTGATACACCACCTCACTACGAGCAGTACTTC.